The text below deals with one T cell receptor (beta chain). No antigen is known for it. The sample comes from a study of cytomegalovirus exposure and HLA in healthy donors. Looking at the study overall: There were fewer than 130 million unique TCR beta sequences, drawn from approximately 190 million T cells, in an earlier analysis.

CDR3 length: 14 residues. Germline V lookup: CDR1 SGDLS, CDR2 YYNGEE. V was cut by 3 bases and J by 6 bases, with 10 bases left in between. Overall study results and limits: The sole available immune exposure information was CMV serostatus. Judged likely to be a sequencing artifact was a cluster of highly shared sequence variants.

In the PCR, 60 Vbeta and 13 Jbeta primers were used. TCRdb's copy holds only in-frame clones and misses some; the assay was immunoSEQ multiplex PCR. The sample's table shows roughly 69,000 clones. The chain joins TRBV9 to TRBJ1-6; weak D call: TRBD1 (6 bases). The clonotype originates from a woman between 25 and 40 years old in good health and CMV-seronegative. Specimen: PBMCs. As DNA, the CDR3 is TGTGCCAGCAGCGCCCAAGGGGGTAATTCACCCCTCCACTTT. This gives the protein CASSAQGGNSPLHF.